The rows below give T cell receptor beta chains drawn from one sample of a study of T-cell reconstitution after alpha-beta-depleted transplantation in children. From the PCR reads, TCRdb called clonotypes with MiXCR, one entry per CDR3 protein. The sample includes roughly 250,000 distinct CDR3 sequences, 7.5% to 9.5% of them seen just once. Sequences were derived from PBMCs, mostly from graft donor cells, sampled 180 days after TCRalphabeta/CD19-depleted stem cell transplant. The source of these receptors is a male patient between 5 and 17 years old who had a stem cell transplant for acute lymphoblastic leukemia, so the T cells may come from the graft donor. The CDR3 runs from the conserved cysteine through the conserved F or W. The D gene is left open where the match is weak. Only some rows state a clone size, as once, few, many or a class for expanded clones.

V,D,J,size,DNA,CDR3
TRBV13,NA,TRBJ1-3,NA,TGTGCCAGCAGCTTCGGCGTCGGCCCTGGAAACACCATATATTTT,CASSFGVGPGNTIYF
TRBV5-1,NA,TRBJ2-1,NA,TGCGCCAGCAGCTTCGAGAACTCCTACAATGAGCAGTTCTTC,CASSFENSYNEQFF
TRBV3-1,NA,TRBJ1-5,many,TGTGCCAGCAGCCCAGCCGGGGTGAGCAATCAGCCCCAGCATTTT,CASSPAGVSNQPQHF
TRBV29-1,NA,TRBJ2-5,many,TGCAGCGTTCCCGAGACCCAGTACTTC,CSVPETQYF
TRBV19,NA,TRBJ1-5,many,TGTGCCAGTAGTAAGGTCGCAGAGCGTTTGGGGCCCCAGCATTTT,CASSKVAERLGPQHF
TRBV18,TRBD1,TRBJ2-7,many,TGTGCCAGCAGTCCCGACAGGGGTTCCTACGAGCAGTACTTC,CASSPDRGSYEQYF
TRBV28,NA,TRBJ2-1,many,TGTGCCAGCACCCCCATCAGGGGAGGGGAGCAGTTCTTC,CASTPIRGGEQFF
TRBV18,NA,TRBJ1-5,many,TGTGCCAGCTCACCCTGGGGGGCATATCCCCAGCATTTT,CASSPWGAYPQHF
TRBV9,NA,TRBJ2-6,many,TGTGCCAGCAACCGTGCACCCATTAACAACGTCCTGACTTTC,CASNRAPINNVLTF
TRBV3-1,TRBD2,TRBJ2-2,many,TGTGCCAGCAGCCATTCGAGGTCGGGACTAGCGTCGAACACCGGGGAGCTGTTTTTT,CASSHSRSGLASNTGELFF
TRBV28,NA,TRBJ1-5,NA,TGTGCCAGCCGACCGGGGGACTGGGATAATCAGCCCCAGCATTTT,CASRPGDWDNQPQHF
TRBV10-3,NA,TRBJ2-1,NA,TGTGCCATCAGCCCTGGACGTAGGAGCTCCTACAATGAGCAGTTCTTC,CAISPGRRSSYNEQFF
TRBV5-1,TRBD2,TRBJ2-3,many,TGCGCCAGCAGCGAGGGACTAGCGTATAGCACAGATACGCAGTATTTT,CASSEGLAYSTDTQYF
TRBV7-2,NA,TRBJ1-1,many,TGTGCCAGCAGCTTAGTAAGGGGTCGGAGCACTGAAGCTTTCTTT,CASSLVRGRSTEAFF
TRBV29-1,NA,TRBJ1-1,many,TGCAGCGTCATCTCTGAGGGCAGGCTAACGGGAAACACTGAAGCTTTCTTT,CSVISEGRLTGNTEAFF
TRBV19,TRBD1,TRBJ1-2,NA,TGTGCCAGTAGGAGTCGGACAGGCATTACTTATGGCTACACCTTC,CASRSRTGITYGYTF
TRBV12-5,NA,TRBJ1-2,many,TGTGCTAGTGGTGATGACCCAACAGGGACCTATGGCTACACCTTC,CASGDDPTGTYGYTF
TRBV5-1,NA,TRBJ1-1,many,TGCGCCAGCAGCTCCCCGGGGAGGAACACTGAAGCTTTCTTT,CASSSPGRNTEAFF
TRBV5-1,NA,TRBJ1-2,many,TGCGCCAGCAGCTTGGTAGGGGTTTATGGCTACACCTTC,CASSLVGVYGYTF
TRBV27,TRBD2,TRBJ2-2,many,TGTGCCAGCAGTTCCCCACATAGCGGGGGGGACACCGGGGAGCTGTTTTTT,CASSSPHSGGDTGELFF
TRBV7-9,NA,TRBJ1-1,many,TGTGCCAGCAGCCCAGGGGCACCGAACACTGAAGCTTTCTTT,CASSPGAPNTEAFF
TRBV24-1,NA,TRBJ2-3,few,TGTGCCACCAGTGATCGGGGACTCCCCGATTTGGGAGATACGCAGTATTTT,CATSDRGLPDLGDTQYF
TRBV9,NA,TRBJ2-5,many,TGTGCCAGCAGCGTAGCTCTAAGTGCTCGGGAGACCCAGTACTTC,CASSVALSARETQYF
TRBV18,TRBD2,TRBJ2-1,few,TGTGCCAGCTCACCACTCCCCCCGGGACTAGCGAATTACAATGAGCAGTTCTTC,CASSPLPPGLANYNEQFF